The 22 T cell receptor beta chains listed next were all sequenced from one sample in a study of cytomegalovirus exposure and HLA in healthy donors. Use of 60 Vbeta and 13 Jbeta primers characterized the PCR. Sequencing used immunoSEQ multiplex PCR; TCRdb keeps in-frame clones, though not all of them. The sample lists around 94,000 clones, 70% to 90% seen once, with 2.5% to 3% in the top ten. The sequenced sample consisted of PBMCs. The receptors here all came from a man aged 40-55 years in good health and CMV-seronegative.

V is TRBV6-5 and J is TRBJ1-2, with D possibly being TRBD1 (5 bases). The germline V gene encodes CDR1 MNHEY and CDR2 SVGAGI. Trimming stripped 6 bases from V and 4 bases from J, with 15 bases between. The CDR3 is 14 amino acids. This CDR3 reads CASRGTTEIYGYTF. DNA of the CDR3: TGTGCCAGCAGGGGAACGACAGAAATCTATGGCTACACCTTC.

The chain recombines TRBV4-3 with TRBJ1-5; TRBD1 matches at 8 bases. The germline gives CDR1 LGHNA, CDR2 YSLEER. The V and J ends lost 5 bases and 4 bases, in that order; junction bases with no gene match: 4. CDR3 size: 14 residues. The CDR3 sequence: CASSSRTGNQPQHF. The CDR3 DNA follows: TGCGCCAGCAGCTCCCGGACAGGGAATCAGCCCCAGCATTTT.

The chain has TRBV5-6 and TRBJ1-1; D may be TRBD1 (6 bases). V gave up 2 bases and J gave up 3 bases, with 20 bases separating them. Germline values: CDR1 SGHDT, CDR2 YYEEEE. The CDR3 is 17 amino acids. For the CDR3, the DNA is TGTGCCAGCAGCTTAGGGGGGGGATTCGTTTTGGACACTGAAGCTTTCTTT. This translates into CASSLGGGFVLDTEAFF.

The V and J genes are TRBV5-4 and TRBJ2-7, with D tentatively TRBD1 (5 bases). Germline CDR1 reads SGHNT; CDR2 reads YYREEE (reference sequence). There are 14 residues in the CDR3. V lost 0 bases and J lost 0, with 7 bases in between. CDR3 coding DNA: TGTGCCAGCAGCTTGGGACAGAGCTCCTACGAGCAGTACTTC. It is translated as CASSLGQSSYEQYF. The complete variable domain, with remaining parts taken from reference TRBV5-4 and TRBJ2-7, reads ETGVTQSPTHLIKTRGQQVTLRCSSQSGHNTVSWYQQALGQGPQFIFQYYREEENGRGNFPPRFSGLQFPNYSSELNVNALELDDSALYLCASSLGQSSYEQYFGPGTRLTVT.

This chain's CDR3 is CASSAPGSASWNEQFF. The CDR3 bases are TGTGCCAGCAGTGCCCCGGGGAGCGCGAGTTGGAATGAGCAGTTCTTC. This chain links TRBV27 with TRBJ2-1, with a weak D call TRBD2 (5 bases). Germline-derived CDR1 and CDR2 are MNHEY and SMNVEV (reference sequence). The CDR3 loop spans 16 amino acids. Trimming removed 5 bases at V and 7 bases at J, with 21 bases between.

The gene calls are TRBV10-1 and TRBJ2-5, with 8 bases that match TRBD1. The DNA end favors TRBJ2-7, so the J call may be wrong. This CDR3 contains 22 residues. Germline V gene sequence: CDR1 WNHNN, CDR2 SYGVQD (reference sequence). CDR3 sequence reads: CASIGASVGVILVRTGKYEQYF. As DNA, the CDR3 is TGCGCCAGCATTGGAGCGTCCGTGGGAGTTATTCTGGTTAGGACAGGGAAATACGAGCAGTACTTC.

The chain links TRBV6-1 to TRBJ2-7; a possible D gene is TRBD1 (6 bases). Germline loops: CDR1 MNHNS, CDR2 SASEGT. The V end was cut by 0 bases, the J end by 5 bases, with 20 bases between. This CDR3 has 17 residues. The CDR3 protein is CASSEAPPPVGADEQYF. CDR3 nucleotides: TGTGCCAGCAGTGAAGCGCCACCGCCGGTGGGGGCGGACGAGCAGTACTTC.

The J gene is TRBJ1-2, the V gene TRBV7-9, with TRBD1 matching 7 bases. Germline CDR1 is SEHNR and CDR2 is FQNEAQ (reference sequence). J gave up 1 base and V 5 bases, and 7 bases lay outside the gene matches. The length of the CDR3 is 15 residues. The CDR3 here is CASSRGTDLNYGYTF. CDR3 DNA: TGTGCCAGCAGCCGCGGGACAGATCTTAACTATGGCTACACCTTC.

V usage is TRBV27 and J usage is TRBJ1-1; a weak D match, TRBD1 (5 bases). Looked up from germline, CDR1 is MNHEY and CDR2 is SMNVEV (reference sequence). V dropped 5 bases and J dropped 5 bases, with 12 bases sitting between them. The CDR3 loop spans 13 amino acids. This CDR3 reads CASSLGGGTEAFF. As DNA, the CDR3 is TGTGCCAGCAGTCTCGGTGGGGGGACTGAAGCTTTCTTT.

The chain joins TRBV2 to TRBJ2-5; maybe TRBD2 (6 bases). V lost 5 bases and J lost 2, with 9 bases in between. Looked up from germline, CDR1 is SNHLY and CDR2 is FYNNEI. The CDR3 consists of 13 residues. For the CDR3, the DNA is TGTGCCAGCAGTTCGGACTATCAAGAGACCCAGTACTTC. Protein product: CASSSDYQETQYF.

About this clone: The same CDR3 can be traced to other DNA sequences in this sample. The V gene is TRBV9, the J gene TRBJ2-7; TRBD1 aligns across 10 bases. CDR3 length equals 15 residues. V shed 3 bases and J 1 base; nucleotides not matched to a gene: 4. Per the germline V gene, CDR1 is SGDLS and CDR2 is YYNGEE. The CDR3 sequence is CASSEGQGSSYEQYF. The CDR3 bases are TGTGCCAGCAGCGAGGGACAGGGGTCTTCCTACGAGCAGTACTTC.

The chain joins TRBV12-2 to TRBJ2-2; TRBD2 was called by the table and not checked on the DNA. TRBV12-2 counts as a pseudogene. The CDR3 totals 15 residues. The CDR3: CASRLARLNTGELFF. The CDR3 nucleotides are TGTGCAAGTCGCTTAGCGAGACTAAACACCGGGGAGCTGTTTTTT.

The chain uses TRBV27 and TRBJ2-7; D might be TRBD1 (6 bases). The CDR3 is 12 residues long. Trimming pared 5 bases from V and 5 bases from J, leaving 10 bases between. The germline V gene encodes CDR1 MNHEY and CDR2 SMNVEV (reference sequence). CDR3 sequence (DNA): TGTGCCAGCAGTACCGGACAGAACGAGCAGTACTTC. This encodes CASSTGQNEQYF.

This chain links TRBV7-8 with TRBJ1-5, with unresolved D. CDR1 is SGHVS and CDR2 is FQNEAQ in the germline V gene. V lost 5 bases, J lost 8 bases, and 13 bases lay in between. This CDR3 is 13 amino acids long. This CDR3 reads CASSREMLEPQHF. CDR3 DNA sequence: TGTGCCAGCAGCCGGGAAATGTTAGAGCCCCAGCATTTT.

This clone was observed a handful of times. In DNA, the CDR3 is TGTGCCAGCAGCTTAGGTTCGGTTGATACGCAGTATTTT. This encodes CASSLGSVDTQYF. V and J are TRBV11-3 and TRBJ2-3; D is unclear. The germline CDR1 and CDR2 sequences are SGHNT and YENEEA. The CDR3 is made up of 13 amino acids. V dropped 1 base and J dropped 6 bases, with 8 bases sitting between them.

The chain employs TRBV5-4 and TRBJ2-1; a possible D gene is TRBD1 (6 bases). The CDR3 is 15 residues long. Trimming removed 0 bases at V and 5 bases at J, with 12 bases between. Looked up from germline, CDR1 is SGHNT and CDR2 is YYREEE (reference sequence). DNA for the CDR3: TGTGCCAGCAGCTTGGACAGGGTAGGGCACAATGAGCAGTTCTTC. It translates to CASSLDRVGHNEQFF.

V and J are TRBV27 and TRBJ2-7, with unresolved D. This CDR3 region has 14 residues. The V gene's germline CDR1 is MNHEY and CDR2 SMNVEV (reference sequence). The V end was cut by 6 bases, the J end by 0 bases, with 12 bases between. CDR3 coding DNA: TGTGCCAGCAGCCGATATGGCCGCTCCTACGAGCAGTACTTC. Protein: CASSRYGRSYEQYF.

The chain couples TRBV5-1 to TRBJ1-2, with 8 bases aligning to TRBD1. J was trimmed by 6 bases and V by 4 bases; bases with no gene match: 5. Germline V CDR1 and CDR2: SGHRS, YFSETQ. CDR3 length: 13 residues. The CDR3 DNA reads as TGCGCCAGCAGCCGGGACAGGAGGAATGGCTACACCTTC. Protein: CASSRDRRNGYTF. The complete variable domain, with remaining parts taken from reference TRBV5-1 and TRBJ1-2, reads KAGVTQTPRYLIKTRGQQVTLSCSPISGHRSVSWYQQTPGQGLQFLFEYFSETQRNKGNFPGRFSGRQFSNSRSEMNVSTLELGDSALYLCASSRDRRNGYTFGSGTRLTVV.

In nucleotides, the CDR3 is TGCGCCAGCAGCCAGACCCCGGACAGGATCGACTATGGCTACACCTTC. The encoded protein is CASSQTPDRIDYGYTF. The chain couples TRBV4-1 to TRBJ1-2, with TRBD1 matching over 7 bases. CDR3 length equals 16 residues. Per the germline V gene, CDR1 is MGHRA and CDR2 is YSYEKL. Losses at the gene ends were 3 bases for V and 3 bases for J; bases not matched to a gene: 10.

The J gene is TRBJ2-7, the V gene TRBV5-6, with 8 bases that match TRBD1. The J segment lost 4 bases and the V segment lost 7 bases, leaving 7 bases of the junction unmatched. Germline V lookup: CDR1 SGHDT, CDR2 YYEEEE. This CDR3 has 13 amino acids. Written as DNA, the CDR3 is TGTGCCAGCCGATTGACAGGGGTGTACGAGCAGTACTTC. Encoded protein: CASRLTGVYEQYF.

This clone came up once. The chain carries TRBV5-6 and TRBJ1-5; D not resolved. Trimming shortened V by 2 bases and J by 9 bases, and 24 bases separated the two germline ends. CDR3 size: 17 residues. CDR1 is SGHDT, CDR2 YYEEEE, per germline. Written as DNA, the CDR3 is TGTGCCAGCAGCTTCGGACTAGGAGGAGATGGGGTTCGGCCCCAGCATTTT. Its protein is CASSFGLGGDGVRPQHF.

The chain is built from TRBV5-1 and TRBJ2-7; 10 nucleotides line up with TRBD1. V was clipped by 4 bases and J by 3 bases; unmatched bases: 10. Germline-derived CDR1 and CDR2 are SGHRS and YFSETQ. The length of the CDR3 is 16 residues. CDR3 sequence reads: CASSVRGGQGIYEQYF. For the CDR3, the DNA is TGCGCCAGCAGCGTAAGGGGGGGACAGGGGATCTACGAGCAGTACTTC.